The next 18 T cell receptor beta chains were all read from a single sample in a study of CD8 T cells in Susac syndrome. An input of about 0.5 to 1 ug of RNA was subjected to reverse transcription using random hexamers. In TCRdb, the immunoSEQ multiplex PCR reads were re-called with MiXCR into one record per CDR3 protein. The sample carries about 90,000 distinct CDR3 sequences, approximately 92% recorded once. The sequencing input was CD8+ T cells from PBMCs. Receptor source: a human donor in good health.

The J gene is TRBJ2-5, the V gene TRBV3-1, with 13 positions matching TRBD2. There are 16 residues in the CDR3. J was trimmed by 2 bases and V by 4 bases; bases with no gene match: 4. Germline V CDR1 and CDR2: LGHDT, YNNKEL (reference sequence). CDR3 residues: CASSPGLAGVQETQYF. The CDR3 region has the DNA TGTGCCAGCAGCCCCGGACTAGCGGGGGTTCAAGAGACCCAGTACTTC.

CDR3 amino acids: CASSISLAGNEQFF. The CDR3 DNA follows: TGTGCCAGTAGTATATCTCTAGCAGGCAATGAGCAGTTCTTC. The chain joins TRBV19 to TRBJ2-1; weak D call: TRBD2 (5 bases). Trimming removed 2 bases from V and 6 bases from J, with 11 bases in between. The CDR3 is 14 residues long. CDR1 LNHDA and CDR2 SQIVND come from the germline V gene (reference sequence).

V usage is TRBV5-6 and J usage is TRBJ2-1; D uncertain. Germline lookup yields CDR1 SGHDT and CDR2 YYEEEE. The CDR3 loop spans 14 amino acids. With 6 bases removed from V and 0 bases from J, the gap between germline ends came to 10 bases. CDR3 bases: TGTGCCAGCACATGGGGAAGCTCCTACAATGAGCAGTTCTTC. Amino acids: CASTWGSSYNEQFF.

The chain carries TRBV12-3 or TRBV12-4 and TRBJ2-7; a possible D gene is TRBD2 (6 bases). The germline V and J ends were trimmed by 1 base and 4 bases, with 11 bases remaining between them. The length of the CDR3 is 14 residues. CDR3 bases: TGTGCCAGCAGTTTAGGGGGGGTCTCTTACGAGCAGTACTTC. Protein product: CASSLGGVSYEQYF.

This chain uses TRBV6-6 with TRBJ2-7; 9 bases align to TRBD1. The V segment lost 1 base and the J segment 0 bases; nucleotides outside the gene matches: 4. In germline, CDR1 is MNHNY, CDR2 SVGAGI (reference sequence). The CDR3 runs to 16 residues. The CDR3 sequence: CASSYYDRGSSYEQYF. CDR3 DNA sequence: TGTGCCAGCAGTTACTATGACAGGGGGAGCTCCTACGAGCAGTACTTC.

The chain couples TRBV7-9 to TRBJ1-2, with D unclear. The V gene's germline CDR1 is SEHNR and CDR2 FQNEAQ (reference sequence). V gave up 5 bases and J gave up 10 bases, with 8 bases separating them. The CDR3 runs to 10 residues. In DNA, the CDR3 is TGTGCCAGCAGCGACCGGACCTACACCTTC. This sequence encodes CASSDRTYTF.

The CDR3 sequence: CASSYVGTPNTEAFF. CDR3 nucleotides: TGTGCCAGCAGTTACGTGGGGACCCCGAACACTGAAGCTTTCTTT. J is TRBJ1-1 and V is TRBV6-5; a weak D match, TRBD1 (5 bases). The CDR3 length is 15 residues. The V and J ends lost 2 bases and 1 base respectively, with 11 bases between them. CDR1 is MNHEY, CDR2 SVGAGI, per germline.

This chain links TRBV7-9 with TRBJ2-4; the D is unclear. Trimming cost V 5 bases and J 0 bases, with 17 bases left between them. CDR3 length equals 17 residues. Germline values: CDR1 SEHNR, CDR2 FQNEAQ (reference sequence). The CDR3 nucleotides are TGTGCCAGCAGCCACCAGACGTACGTTTTAGCCAAAAACATTCAGTACTTC. Encoded protein: CASSHQTYVLAKNIQYF.

This chain uses TRBV29-1 with TRBJ1-4, with D possibly matching TRBD1 (6 bases). There are 13 residues in the CDR3. CDR1 is SQVTM and CDR2 is ANQGSEA in the germline V gene. The V gene lost 7 bases and the J gene lost 3 bases, with 12 bases spanning the gap. The CDR3 nucleotides read TGCAGCGCCCCGGGGGCAGCTAATGAAAAACTGTTTTTT. Its protein product is CSAPGAANEKLFF. The variable domain in full, with the rest retrieved from reference TRBV29-1 and TRBJ1-4, is SAVISQKPSRDICQRGTSLTIQCQVDSQVTMMFWYRQQPGQSLTLIATANQGSEATYESGFVIDKFPISRPNLTFSTLTVSNMSPEDSSIYLCSAPGAANEKLFFGSGTQLSVL.

The chain has TRBV3-1 and TRBJ2-7, with a possible D match to TRBD1 (5 bases). V was cut by 4 bases and J by 1 base, with 11 bases left in between. CDR1 is LGHDT and CDR2 is YNNKEL in the germline V gene (reference sequence). The CDR3 has 14 residues. This CDR3 reads CASSPYQGSYEQYF. DNA of the CDR3: TGTGCCAGCAGCCCCTACCAGGGTTCCTACGAGCAGTACTTC.

This clonotype has just one count. The chain has TRBV29-1 and TRBJ2-5; D is undetermined. This CDR3 region has 16 residues. From germline, CDR1 is SQVTM and CDR2 ANQGSEA. Trimming took off 1 base at V and 4 bases at J, with 19 bases between the two ends. The CDR3 spells CSVEGMPRVGSETQYF. The CDR3 region has the DNA TGCAGCGTTGAAGGAATGCCAAGGGTAGGGTCAGAGACCCAGTACTTC.

In the case of this clonotype: No conserved phenylalanine or tryptophan ends this CDR3, so it is likely a read error. This sequence joins TRBV29-1 and TRBJ1-3; 8 nucleotides match TRBD1. Germline V gene data show CDR1 as SQVTM and CDR2 as ANQGSEA. This CDR3 is 17 amino acids long. The V segment lost 4 bases and the J segment 4 bases; nucleotides outside the gene matches: 15. CDR3 residues: CSVANPGQGADGNTIYL. In nucleotides, the CDR3 is TGCAGCGTTGCCAACCCCGGACAGGGAGCGGACGGAAACACCATATATCTT.

The chain carries TRBV5-1 and TRBJ2-1; the D call may be TRBD1 or TRBD2 (5 bases each). CDR1 is SGHRS, CDR2 YFSETQ, per germline. The CDR3 runs 17 residues. The germline V and J ends were trimmed by 0 bases and 8 bases, with 21 bases remaining between them. The CDR3 protein is CASSLAGAGTPGDEQFF. The CDR3 DNA is TGCGCCAGCAGCTTGGCGGGCGCCGGGACCCCCGGGGATGAGCAGTTCTTC.

The chain carries TRBV7-3 and TRBJ1-2; 7 bases fit TRBD1. J was trimmed by 3 bases and V by 4 bases; bases with no gene match: 5. This CDR3 is built from 14 residues. Germline V gene sequence: CDR1 SGHTA, CDR2 FQGTGA. CDR3 bases: TGTGCCAGCAGCTCCTCCGGGACAGACTATGGCTACACCTTC. This translates into CASSSSGTDYGYTF.

DNA for the CDR3: TGTGCCAGCAGCGTTCAACTAGTGGAACGGACCCAGTACTTC. It translates to CASSVQLVERTQYF. The chain has TRBV3-1 and TRBJ2-5; a possible D gene is TRBD2 (5 bases). This CDR3 is built from 14 residues. V lost 5 bases and J 7 bases, leaving 17 bases between the germline ends. Germline CDR1 LGHDT, CDR2 YNNKEL (reference sequence).

In its sample, this clonotype was seen a few times. The germline gene is not matched at one end of the junction; a read error may be the cause. CDR3 in amino acids: CATSLGENTGELFF. The DNA of the CDR3 is TGTGCCACCTCTTTAGGGGAGAACACCGGGGAGCTTTTTTTT. The rearrangement links TRBV9 to TRBJ2-2; D is tentatively TRBD1 or TRBD2 (5 bases each). Germline V gives CDR1 SGDLS, CDR2 YYNGEE. CDR3 size: 14 residues.

The rearrangement uses TRBV28 and TRBJ2-5; possibly TRBD2 for D (6 bases). CDR1 and CDR2 (germline): MDHEN, SYDVKM. The CDR3 covers 12 residues. Trimming removed 6 bases at V and 4 bases at J, with 9 bases between. CDR3 residues: CASSWGVETQYF. Written as DNA, the CDR3 is TGTGCCAGCAGCTGGGGGGTAGAGACCCAGTACTTC.

For the CDR3, the DNA is TGCAGCGTTTCGACAGGGCAAGAGACCCAGTACTTC. Translated: CSVSTGQETQYF. The chain links TRBV29-1 to TRBJ2-5, with TRBD1 matching 7 bases. CDR1 is SQVTM and CDR2 is ANQGSEA in the germline V gene. After removal of 5 bases from V and 2 bases from J, the junction contained 2 bases not matched to a gene. The CDR3 totals 12 residues.